The clone carrying this T cell receptor (beta chain) has just a few counts. Its specificity is not known. Using its own MiXCR run on the 5' RACE reads, TCRdb lists one record per CDR3 protein. Seen here are about 520,000 distinct CDR3 sequences, roughly 21% observed once, and the top ten hold around 0.9%. The data originate from a study of identical twins. The study, taken as a whole, reports: Modelling approaches yielded underestimates of out-of-frame TCR alpha sharing between monozygotic twins.

V was clipped by 6 bases and J by 7 bases, with 11 bases between them. There are 11 residues in the CDR3. Germline CDR1 and CDR2: SQVTM and ANQGSEA. The same data also contributed to another study, on T cells expressing NK-cell markers.

The gene calls are TRBV29-1 and TRBJ2-3; possibly TRBD1 for D (6 bases). The clonotype comes from a woman aged 18-29 years in good health. Sequenced material: CD4+ T cells sorted from blood. CDR3: CSVDRSNTQYF. The CDR3, as DNA: TGCAGCGTGGACAGATCGAATACGCAGTATTTT.